This TCR beta chain was observed in a study of T-cell reconstitution after alpha-beta-depleted transplantation in children. The TCRbeta library was prepared with unique molecular identifiers. TCRdb processed the PCR reads anew with MiXCR; each CDR3 protein has one entry. The sample records over 150,000 distinct CDR3 sequences, roughly 7% being singletons. CDR3 length equals 11 residues. Germline loops: CDR1 MDHEN, CDR2 SYDVKM. The germline V and J ends were trimmed by 3 bases and 10 bases, with 7 bases remaining between them. This clonotype occurred many times. Its antigen is unknown. Study results and caveats: T cells produced anew were the main source of T-cell counts and diversity one year after transplant. Approximately two months post-transplant, alpha-beta T cells reportedly originated from several hundred expanded graft clones. After transplant, high TCRbeta diversity at day 60 in some patients arose from surviving recipient T cells and thymic progenitors.

This specimen was PBMCs, taken before TCRalphabeta/CD19-depleted stem cell transplant. V usage is TRBV28 and J usage is TRBJ2-1; no firm D call. The TCR originated in a boy between 2 and 10 years old with acute lymphoblastic leukemia, due to receive a stem cell transplant. The CDR3 DNA is TGTGCCAGCAGTTTTCGACAAGAGCAGTTCTTC. As protein: CASSFRQEQFF.